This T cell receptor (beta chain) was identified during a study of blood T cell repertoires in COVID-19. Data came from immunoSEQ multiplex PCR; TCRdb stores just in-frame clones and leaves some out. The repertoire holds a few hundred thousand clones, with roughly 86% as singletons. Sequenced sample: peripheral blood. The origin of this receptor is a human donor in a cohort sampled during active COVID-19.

As DNA, the CDR3 is TGTGCCAGCAGCTTAGAACTGTACAATGAGCAGTTCTTC. This gives the protein CASSLELYNEQFF. The V call is TRBV11-1, the J call TRBJ2-1; D is uncertain. Germline CDR1 and CDR2: SGHAT and FQDESV (reference sequence). The ends were cut back, 1 base at V and 4 bases at J, with 5 bases in the middle. The CDR3 has 13 amino acids.